Reported below is one T cell receptor (beta chain). Its matching antigen is unknown. Alopecia areata patients provided lesional scalp punch biopsies and peripheral blood. PBMCs were stained for CD3, CD4 and CD8, and CD4+ and CD8+ T cells were sorted. Following RNA extraction, reverse transcription yielded cDNA that acted as the sequencing template. Only in-frame clones appear in the TCRdb table, and some are missing; sequencing was by immunoSEQ multiplex PCR. The sample lists over 150,000 clones, around 63% seen once, with under 2% in the top ten. V dropped 7 bases and J dropped 1 base, with 14 bases sitting between them. CDR3 length: 16 residues. The V gene's germline CDR1 is MNHNS and CDR2 SASEGT. The data were obtained in a study of CD8+ T cells in alopecia areata. As for the study in general: People stayed on tofacitinib for 6 to 18 months, then stopped the drug for 6 months.

Study-wide points: Scalp lesions, especially in alopecia totalis/universalis, had higher clonality than normal scalp.

The sample in question was CD4+ T cells sorted from blood, obtained at week 0. The source of this sequence is a human donor with alopecia areata. The chain is built from TRBV6-1 and TRBJ1-6; no clear D gene. Here the CDR3 DNA reads TGTGCCAGCATTGAGCCTCCGGAATCCTATAATTCACCCCTCCACTTT. Translation gives CASIEPPESYNSPLHF.